One sample yielded the 20 T cell receptor beta chains listed below, sequenced in a study of human T cells and chemical hapten exposure. Noted time point: pre-sensitization, week 0. Described treatment: therapeutic diphenylcyclopropenone sensitization with weekly scalp DPC. TCRdb reanalysed the RACE reads using MiXCR and keeps one entry per CDR3 protein. Of tens of thousands of distinct CDR3 sequences in the sample, approximately 6.7% were seen once. The sequenced sample was whole blood, obtained in connection with sensitization to the hapten diphenylcyclopropenone (DPC). These receptors came from a woman aged 30 to 39 with alopecia areata. Some clones in this sample may be carry-over from other donors' samples.

This clonotype was detected many times. This chain's CDR3 is CASSFESQDTQYF. The CDR3 bases are TGTGCCAGCAGCTTCGAATCACAAGATACGCAGTATTTT. J is TRBJ2-3 and V is TRBV7-2, with D unclear. Trimming cost V 3 bases and J 5 bases, with 9 bases left between them. The germline V gene has CDR1 SGHTA and CDR2 FQGNSA. CDR3 length: 13 amino acids.

This clonotype was recorded at least ten times. The J gene is TRBJ1-5, the V gene TRBV20-1; maybe TRBD1 (6 bases). Per germline, CDR1 DFQATT and CDR2 SNEGSKA (reference sequence). The V and J ends lost 4 bases and 6 bases respectively, with 10 bases between them. The CDR3 covers 12 residues. This CDR3 is CSAIKDSQPQHF. The CDR3, as DNA: TGCAGTGCTATTAAGGACAGTCAGCCCCAGCATTTT.

Only a few counts were recorded for this clonotype. The chain employs TRBV5-1 and TRBJ1-1; maybe TRBD1 (5 bases). The V and J ends lost 4 bases and 5 bases respectively, with 18 bases between them. The germline V gene has CDR1 SGHRS and CDR2 YFSETQ. The CDR3 consists of 15 residues. CDR3 bases: TGCGCCAGCAGCAGTGGTCCGGGGGAAGGGACTGAAGCTTTCTTT. Translation gives CASSSGPGEGTEAFF. The complete variable domain, with remaining parts taken from reference TRBV5-1 and TRBJ1-1, reads KAGVTQTPRYLIKTRGQQVTLSCSPISGHRSVSWYQQTPGQGLQFLFEYFSETQRNKGNFPGRFSGRQFSNSRSEMNVSTLELGDSALYLCASSSGPGEGTEAFFGQGTRLTVV.

This clonotype was recorded a few times. This chain connects TRBV4-2 to TRBJ1-1, with D possibly TRBD1 on 6 matching bases. Trimming pared 0 bases from V and 0 bases from J, leaving 14 bases between. Germline V gene lookup returns CDR1 LGHNA and CDR2 YNFKEQ. The CDR3 loop spans 17 amino acids. The CDR3 region is CASSQDGSGAMNTEAFF. CDR3 nucleotide sequence: TGTGCCAGCAGCCAAGATGGGTCAGGGGCCATGAACACTGAAGCTTTCTTT.

Ten or more counts support this clonotype. This chain links TRBV5-1 with TRBJ2-3, with 10 bases that match TRBD2. The CDR3 loop spans 15 amino acids. The germline CDR1 and CDR2 sequences are SGHRS and YFSETQ. Unmatched junction bases numbered 2, after V lost 0 bases and J lost 4 bases. The CDR3 loop is CASSLGLAGADTQYF. In DNA form, the CDR3 reads TGCGCCAGCAGCTTGGGCCTAGCGGGGGCAGATACGCAGTATTTT. Supplemented by reference TRBV5-1 and TRBJ2-3, the full variable domain reads KAGVTQTPRYLIKTRGQQVTLSCSPISGHRSVSWYQQTPGQGLQFLFEYFSETQRNKGNFPGRFSGRQFSNSRSEMNVSTLELGDSALYLCASSLGLAGADTQYFGPGTRLTVL.

The table lists this clonotype with many counts. The chain joins TRBV5-1 to TRBJ2-3; D is ambiguous. V lost 2 bases, J lost 2 bases, and 3 bases lay in between. Germline assignment: CDR1 SGHRS and CDR2 YFSETQ. The CDR3 has 12 residues. The CDR3 coding sequence is TGCGCCAGCAGCTTTACCACAGATACGCAGTATTTT. Amino acids: CASSFTTDTQYF.

This clonotype appeared many times. This rearrangement joins TRBV15 to TRBJ1-2, with unresolved D. V was cut by 0 bases and J by 4 bases, with 12 bases left in between. The CDR3 runs 15 residues. Germline CDR1 LNHNV, CDR2 YYDKDF (reference sequence). The CDR3 reads CATSRDKRGFYGYTF. CDR3 nucleotide sequence: TGTGCCACCAGCAGAGATAAGCGGGGATTCTATGGCTACACCTTC.

This clonotype was counted many times. The chain couples TRBV6-2 or TRBV6-3 to TRBJ2-3, with 7 nucleotides matching TRBD1. The CDR3 extends over 13 amino acids. Germline-derived CDR1 and CDR2 are MNHEY and SVGEGT. The junction had 8 bases not matched to a gene; V was cut back by 11 bases and J by 3 bases. CDR3 loop: CAGKKTGTDTQYF. The CDR3 DNA follows: TGTGCCGGGAAAAAGACAGGGACAGATACGCAGTATTTT.

The table lists this clonotype with many counts. The chain is built from TRBV30 and TRBJ2-2; no reliable D call. V lost 0 bases, J lost 1 base, and 12 bases lay in between. The V gene's germline CDR1 is GTSNPN and CDR2 SVGIG (reference sequence). The CDR3 covers 16 residues. The CDR3 nucleotides read TGTGCCTGGAGTGTACAAATTGGACGGAACACCGGGGAGCTGTTTTTT. The encoded protein is CAWSVQIGRNTGELFF.

This clonotype was seen a few times. This chain links TRBV5-5 with TRBJ1-2; TRBD1 is a possible D gene (5 bases). Trimming took 4 bases from V and 4 from J, leaving 26 bases between them. The V gene's germline CDR1 is SGHKS and CDR2 YYEKEE (reference sequence). The CDR3 runs to 18 residues. The chain's CDR3 is CASSRGGGPGAVIYGYTF. As DNA, the CDR3 is TGTGCCAGCAGCCGTGGAGGTGGACCCGGGGCGGTTATCTATGGCTACACCTTC.

The chain recombines TRBV27 with TRBJ2-1; a possible D gene is TRBD1 (6 bases). V lost 1 base and J 0 bases, leaving 13 bases between the germline ends. The CDR3 loop spans 17 amino acids. CDR1 and CDR2 (germline): MNHEY, SMNVEV (reference sequence). The CDR3 loop is CASSLYQRGSSYNEQFF. For the CDR3, the DNA is TGTGCCAGCAGTTTATACCAGAGGGGGAGCTCCTACAATGAGCAGTTCTTC.

This clonotype was seen many times. The genes are TRBV5-1 and TRBJ1-2, with D unclear. The germline V gene encodes CDR1 SGHRS and CDR2 YFSETQ. CDR3 length: 15 amino acids. V lost 1 base to trimming and J lost 0 bases, with 10 bases between them. CDR3 amino acids: CASSLTADTNYGYTF. CDR3 DNA: TGCGCCAGCAGCTTGACGGCGGATACTAACTATGGCTACACCTTC.

In its sample, this clonotype was seen a few times. This chain connects TRBV2 to TRBJ1-2, with a tentative D call TRBD1 (5 bases). Germline loops: CDR1 SNHLY, CDR2 FYNNEI. This CDR3 spans 15 amino acids. V was shortened by 3 bases and J by 0 bases, with 11 bases between the two germline ends. The CDR3 sequence: CASSDRVASNYGYTF. CDR3 sequence (DNA): TGTGCCAGCAGTGACAGGGTGGCCTCTAACTATGGCTACACCTTC.

This clonotype was seen ten or more times. The rearrangement joins TRBV6-6 to TRBJ1-4, with D unresolved. Trimming left V 0 bases short and J 7 bases short, with 21 bases between. This CDR3 has 18 residues. CDR1 and CDR2 from the germline V gene are MNHNY and SVGAGI (reference sequence). CDR3 nucleotide sequence: TGTGCCAGCAGTTACTCAGGCGTTGCGGCGGGGTTAAGTGAAAAACTGTTTTTT. Translation: CASSYSGVAAGLSEKLFF.

This clonotype was recorded a few times. The chain uses TRBV20-1 and TRBJ1-1; D possibly corresponds to TRBD1 (5 bases). This CDR3 spans 14 amino acids. The germline V gene has CDR1 DFQATT and CDR2 SNEGSKA (reference sequence). The V gene lost 5 bases and the J gene lost 0 bases, with 13 bases spanning the gap. CDR3 sequence (DNA): TGCAGTGCTCTTGGGAGGGGCTTGAACACTGAAGCTTTCTTT. Translating it yields CSALGRGLNTEAFF.

At least ten counts were recorded for this clonotype. The CDR3 protein is CSATSFETKNIQYF. The CDR3 nucleotides read TGCAGCGCAACTAGTTTTGAGACAAAAAACATTCAGTACTTC. The chain couples TRBV20-1 to TRBJ2-4; tentatively, D is TRBD2 (5 bases). This CDR3 has 14 residues. Germline V gene sequence: CDR1 DFQATT, CDR2 SNEGSKA (reference sequence).

The table lists this clonotype with a few counts. This sequence joins TRBV30 and TRBJ1-1; D might be TRBD1 (5 bases). The CDR3 loop spans 12 amino acids. V lost 5 bases to trimming and J lost 1 base, with 8 bases between them. Germline-derived CDR1 and CDR2 are GTSNPN and SVGIG (reference sequence). The CDR3 here is CAWGDGNTEAFF. CDR3 coding DNA: TGTGCCTGGGGGGACGGGAACACTGAAGCTTTCTTT.

This clonotype was found many times. The chain is built from TRBV29-1 and TRBJ1-1; 7 nucleotides match TRBD1. The CDR3 length is 15 residues. With 5 bases clipped from V and 1 base from J, the junction kept 10 bases outside the gene matches. The germline V gene encodes CDR1 SQVTM and CDR2 ANQGSEA. The CDR3 DNA reads TGCAGCGTTTACGAGACAGGGAGGGCGAACACTGAAGCTTTCTTT. Its translation: CSVYETGRANTEAFF.

At least ten counts were recorded for this clonotype. This CDR3 reads CSARWDRGPSPSGNTIYF. The CDR3 coding sequence is TGCAGTGCTAGATGGGACAGGGGGCCATCCCCCTCTGGAAACACCATATATTTT. V and J are TRBV20-1 and TRBJ1-3; TRBD1 aligns across 12 bases. V lost 2 bases to trimming and J lost 0 bases; unmatched junction nucleotides: 8. The CDR3 contains 18 residues. Per germline, CDR1 DFQATT and CDR2 SNEGSKA (reference sequence).

This clonotype has a count of ten or more. V gene TRBV20-1 combines with J gene TRBJ2-6; D is undetermined. CDR3 length equals 14 residues. With 0 bases removed from V and 0 bases from J, the gap between germline ends came to 3 bases. In germline, CDR1 is DFQATT, CDR2 SNEGSKA (reference sequence). The CDR3 nucleotides are TGCAGTGCTAGAGATATCTCTGGGGCCAACGTCCTGACTTTC. Encoded protein: CSARDISGANVLTF.